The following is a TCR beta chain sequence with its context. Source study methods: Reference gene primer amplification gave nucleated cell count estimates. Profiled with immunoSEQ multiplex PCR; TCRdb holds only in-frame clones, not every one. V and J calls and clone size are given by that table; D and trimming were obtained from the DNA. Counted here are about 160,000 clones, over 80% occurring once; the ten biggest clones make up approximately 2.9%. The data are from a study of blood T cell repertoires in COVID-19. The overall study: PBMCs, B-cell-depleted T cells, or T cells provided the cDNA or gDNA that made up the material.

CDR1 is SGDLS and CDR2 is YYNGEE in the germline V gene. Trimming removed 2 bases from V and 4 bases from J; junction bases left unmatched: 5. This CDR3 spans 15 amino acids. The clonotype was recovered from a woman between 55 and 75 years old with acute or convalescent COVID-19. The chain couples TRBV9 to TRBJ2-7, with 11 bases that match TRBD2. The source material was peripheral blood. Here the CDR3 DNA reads TGTGCCAGCAGCGTCCTTAGCGGGGGGGATTACGAGCAGTACTTC. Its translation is CASSVLSGGDYEQYF.